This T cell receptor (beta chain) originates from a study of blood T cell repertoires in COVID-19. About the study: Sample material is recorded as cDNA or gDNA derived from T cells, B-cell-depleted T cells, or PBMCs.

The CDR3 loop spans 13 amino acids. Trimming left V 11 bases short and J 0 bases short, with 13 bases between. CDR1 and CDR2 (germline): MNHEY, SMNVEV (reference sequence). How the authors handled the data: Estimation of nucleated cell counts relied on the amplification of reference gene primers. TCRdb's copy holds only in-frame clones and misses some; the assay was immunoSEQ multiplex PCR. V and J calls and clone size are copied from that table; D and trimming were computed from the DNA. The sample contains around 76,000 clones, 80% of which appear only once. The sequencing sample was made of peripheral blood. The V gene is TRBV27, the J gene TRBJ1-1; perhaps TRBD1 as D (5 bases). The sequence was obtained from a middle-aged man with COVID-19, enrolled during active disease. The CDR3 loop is CAARASLNTEAFF. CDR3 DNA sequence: TGTGCCGCCAGGGCATCCTTGAACACTGAAGCTTTCTTT.